Shown below are 31 T cell receptor beta chains from a single sample sequenced in a study of tumor-infiltrating lymphocytes in primary liver carcinoma. The researchers produced TCR beta cDNA from roughly 550 ng total RNA with a constant-region primer. Three-round nested multiplex PCR performed with slightly modified ARM-PCR produced the TCR beta libraries. Two initial PCR rounds of about 11 cycles each paired TRBV1-TRBV30 forward primers with a C-beta reverse primer. Via MiXCR, TCRdb re-called the multiplex PCR reads, giving one row per CDR3 protein. Of 90,000 to 150,000 distinct CDR3 sequences listed, less than 80% are singletons. Co-extracted RNA and DNA came from about 20-30 mg of unsorted bulk tissue. Sequencing used liver tumor tissue from sampling region 1. Documented subset: tumor region T1, superior pole. The receptor set was obtained from a woman aged 55-69 years with primary liver carcinoma and hepatitis B virus infection.

A note on this clonotype: A much larger clone lies a single base off, so this may be a read error. The chain couples TRBV6-1 to TRBJ1-5; weak D call: TRBD1 (6 bases). Germline loops: CDR1 MNHNS, CDR2 SASEGT. CDR3 length equals 15 residues. In DNA, the CDR3 is TGTGACAGCACCCCGGTAGGGGGTTTTAATCAGCCCCAGCATTTT. Its protein is CDSTPVGGFNQPQHF.

This chain links TRBV11-3 with TRBJ2-1; D might be TRBD2 (7 bases). The germline V gene has CDR1 SGHNT and CDR2 YENEEA. The CDR3 has 17 residues. The V and J ends lost 4 bases and 10 bases respectively, with 26 bases between them. The DNA for the CDR3 is TGTGCCAGCAGCTCCCGGGGGGCGCGGACCATGGACGACGAGCAGTTCTTC. Translated: CASSSRGARTMDDEQFF.

The CDR3 nucleotides are TGTGCCAGCAGTAGTGGAGGCTCCAGCTCCTACGAGCAGTACTTC. This sequence encodes CASSSGGSSSYEQYF. This chain connects TRBV5-4 to TRBJ2-7, with a possible D match to TRBD2 (5 bases). The germline V and J ends were trimmed by 5 bases and 0 bases, with 15 bases remaining between them. The CDR3 totals 15 residues. Germline CDR1 SGHNT, CDR2 YYREEE (reference sequence).

In the case of this clonotype: Possible read error: a much larger clone is one base away. The chain carries TRBV5-5 and TRBJ2-1; a weak D match, TRBD2 (6 bases). This CDR3 comprises 14 residues. Trimming took off 0 bases at V and 6 bases at J, with 10 bases between the two ends. Per germline, CDR1 SGHKS and CDR2 YYEKEE (reference sequence). Written as DNA, the CDR3 is TGTGCCAGCAGCTTGGACCTCGGGGGCAATGAGCAGTTCTTC. This translates into CASSLDLGGNEQFF. Complete variable domain (other parts from reference TRBV5-5 and TRBJ2-1): DAGVTQSPTHLIKTRGQQVTLRCSPISGHKSVSWYQQVLGQGPQFIFQYYEKEERGRGNFPDRFSARQFPNYSSELNVNALLLGDSALYLCASSLDLGGNEQFFGPGTRLTVL.

About this clonotype itself: Germline is not matched at one junction end, which may reflect a read error. The chain joins TRBV29-1 to TRBJ1-2; D remains unclear. Germline values: CDR1 SQVTM, CDR2 ANQGSEA. This CDR3 is 11 amino acids long. DNA for the CDR3: TGCGGCGCTGAGAGGTGGGATGGTTACACCTTC. As protein: CGAERWDGYTF.

This clonotype was seen a few times. The J gene is TRBJ1-2, the V gene TRBV18; D is perhaps TRBD1 (5 bases). V lost 2 bases to trimming and J lost 7 bases, with 14 bases between them. The CDR3 loop spans 14 amino acids. Germline V gene lookup returns CDR1 KGHSH and CDR2 LQKENI. The CDR3 reads CASSPGGVDGGYTF. CDR3 in DNA: TGTGCCAGCTCACCAGGAGGGGTTGACGGTGGCTACACCTTC. The complete variable domain, with remaining parts taken from reference TRBV18 and TRBJ1-2, reads NAGVMQNPRHLVRRRGQEARLRCSPMKGHSHVYWYRQLPEEGLKFMVYLQKENIIDESGMPKERFSAEFPKEGPSILRIQQVVRGDSAAYFCASSPGGVDGGYTFGSGTRLTVV.

This clonotype was counted only a few times. A single base separates this from a much larger clone, so it may be a read error. The chain carries TRBV6-1 and TRBJ1-3; D may be TRBD1 (5 bases). The CDR3 consists of 18 residues. V lost 7 bases and J 3 bases, leaving 25 bases between the germline ends. Germline V gene lookup returns CDR1 MNHNS and CDR2 SASEGT. CDR3 sequence reads: CASTMRRGTQSLGNTIYF. The CDR3 DNA is TGTGCCAGCACCATGAGGAGGGGAACTCAGAGTCTTGGAAACACCATATATTTT.

The J gene is TRBJ1-5, the V gene TRBV29-1, with D possibly matching TRBD1 (5 bases). V was trimmed by 7 bases and J by 10 bases, leaving 17 bases between them. This CDR3 comprises 12 residues. Germline-derived CDR1 and CDR2 are SQVTM and ANQGSEA. CDR3 sequence reads: CSARGSGQPQHF. Written as DNA, the CDR3 is TGCAGCGCAAGGGGCTCGGGGCAACCCCAGCATTTT.

Concerning this clonotype itself: The germline gene is not matched at one end of the junction; a read error may be the cause. CDR3 protein: CASNSPRTSGNGQFF. In nucleotides, the CDR3 is TGTGCCAGCAACTCACCTCGGACTAGCGGCAATGGGCAGTTCTTC. V is TRBV11-2 and J is TRBJ2-1; TRBD2 agrees at 10 bases. This CDR3 has 15 residues. Germline CDR1 SGHAT, CDR2 FQNNGV.

This clonotype was detected once. A read error may be the cause here, since a much bigger clone is one base away. The rearrangement uses TRBV11-3 and TRBJ2-7, with D unresolved. This CDR3 spans 11 amino acids. The germline V gene has CDR1 SGHNT and CDR2 YENEEA. The CDR3 reads CASKQSYEQCF. Here the CDR3 DNA reads TGTGCCAGCAAACAGAGTTACGAGCAGTGCTTC.

This clonotype was found once. This sequence may be a read error, since a much larger clone differs from it by one base. The missing conserved phenylalanine or tryptophan at the end of this CDR3 makes a read error likely. The J gene is TRBJ2-5, the V gene TRBV5-6; a weak D match, TRBD1 (6 bases). The CDR3 loop spans 14 amino acids. V lost 0 bases to trimming and J lost 2 bases, with 8 bases between them. CDR1 SGHDT and CDR2 YYEEEE come from the germline V gene. The CDR3 nucleotides are TGTGCCAGCAGCTTGGGGACAGAACAAGAGACCCAGTACTTA. Translation gives CASSLGTEQETQYL.

Points on this clonotype: A read error is likely, as this CDR3 ends without the conserved phenylalanine or tryptophan. The chain combines TRBV6-6 with TRBJ2-1; possibly TRBD1 or TRBD2 for D (6 bases each). The V and J ends lost 10 bases and 9 bases respectively, with 19 bases between them. This CDR3 comprises 13 residues. The germline gives CDR1 MNHNY, CDR2 SVGAGI (reference sequence). Written as DNA, the CDR3 is TGTGCCACACGTCCTCCGGAGGGGGGTGAGCAGTTCTAC. Translation: CATRPPEGGEQFY.

This clonotype was found once. This chain joins TRBV11-3 and TRBJ2-6; TRBD1 might be the D (5 bases). CDR1 is SGHNT, CDR2 YENEEA, per germline. The CDR3 consists of 14 residues. Trimming left V 5 bases short and J 16 bases short, with 21 bases between. The CDR3: CASSLYSGANILTF. The CDR3 DNA sequence: TGTGCCAGCAGCCTATACTCTGGGGCCAACATTCTGACTTTC.

Notes on this clonotype: One end of the junction is discordant with germline, which a read error may explain. The chain recombines TRBV11-2 with TRBJ1-2, with unresolved D. There are 14 residues in the CDR3. CDR1 is SGHAT and CDR2 is FQNNGV in the germline V gene. The CDR3, as DNA: TGTGCCAGCATCTTAGATTGGGCTAACTATGGCTACGCCTTC. It codes for CASILDWANYGYAF. The full variable domain, completed using reference TRBV11-2 and TRBJ1-2, is EAGVAQSPRYKIIEKRQSVAFWCNPISGHATLYWYQQILGQGPKLLIQFQNNGVVDDSQLPKDRFSAERLKGVDSTLKIQPAKLEDSAVYLCASILDWANYGYAFGSGTRLTVV.

The chain links TRBV11-1 to TRBJ1-1; the D gene is possibly TRBD1 (5 bases). This CDR3 is built from 14 residues. Trimming stripped 1 base from V and 7 bases from J, with 13 bases between. Germline V gene sequence: CDR1 SGHAT, CDR2 FQDESV (reference sequence). DNA of the CDR3: TGTGCCAGCAGCTTAGGGGGGGGGACCAATGAAGCTTTCTTT. Translation gives CASSLGGGTNEAFF.

For this clonotype: One junction end disagrees with the germline gene, perhaps due to a read error. This chain joins TRBV7-9 and TRBJ2-3; D is uncertain. CDR1 SEHNR and CDR2 FQNEAQ come from the germline V gene (reference sequence). This CDR3 has 17 residues. The CDR3 here is CVSSLDRWPVGTDTQYF. The CDR3 bases are TGTGTCAGCAGCTTAGATCGTTGGCCGGTGGGGACAGATACGCAGTATTTT.

This chain connects TRBV11-2 to TRBJ2-7, with 12 nucleotides matching TRBD2. The J segment lost 3 bases and the V segment lost 5 bases, leaving 11 bases of the junction unmatched. CDR1 SGHAT and CDR2 FQNNGV come from the germline V gene. This CDR3 has 17 residues. Here the CDR3 DNA reads TGTGCCAGCAGCCAAGGGCTAGCGGGAGGGCGAGACTACGAGCAGTACTTC. Protein sequence: CASSQGLAGGRDYEQYF.

This clonotype occurred many times. This rearrangement joins TRBV6-1 to TRBJ2-1; D remains unclear. Per the germline V gene, CDR1 is MNHNS and CDR2 is SASEGT. CDR3 length equals 15 residues. The V end was cut by 3 bases, the J end by 9 bases, with 18 bases between. In DNA, the CDR3 is TGTGCCAGCAGTGATCGGCCTAGTTCTTCCAGTGAGCAGTTCTTC. Translation: CASSDRPSSSSEQFF.

This clonotype was detected only a few times. One base away lies a much larger clone, so this may be a sequencing read error. The V call is TRBV4-1, the J call TRBJ2-5; perhaps TRBD1 as D (5 bases). The germline CDR1 and CDR2 sequences are MGHRA and YSYEKL. The CDR3 runs 13 residues. This CDR3 is CTSSQDTGITQYF. CDR3 sequence (DNA): TGCACCAGCAGCCAAGATACAGGTATCACCCAGTACTTC.

Details on this clonotype: A read error may produce the germline difference seen at one junction end. This rearrangement joins TRBV29-1 to TRBJ2-7; 9 positions agree with TRBD1. This CDR3 contains 15 residues. Germline V gene sequence: CDR1 SQVTM, CDR2 ANQGSEA. The chain's CDR3 is CSARDREGAIYEQYF. The CDR3, as DNA: TGCAGCGCCCGGGACAGGGAAGGTGCCATCTACGAGCAATACTTC.

This chain connects TRBV7-3 to TRBJ2-3; possibly TRBD2 for D (6 bases). V lost 2 bases to trimming and J lost 8 bases, with 11 bases between them. CDR3 length equals 13 residues. Germline-derived CDR1 and CDR2 are SGHTA and FQGTGA. The CDR3 is CASSLQSSATQYF. CDR3 coding DNA: TGTGCCAGCAGCTTACAGTCTAGCGCTACGCAGTATTTT.

In the case of this clonotype: The junction departs from germline at one end; a sequencing error may be responsible. The rearrangement uses TRBV4-1 and TRBJ2-4; D unclear. The CDR3 runs 16 residues. Germline lookup yields CDR1 MGHRA and CDR2 YSYEKL. The CDR3 sequence: CTSSQASHLTENIQYF. The CDR3 DNA sequence: TGCACCAGCAGCCAAGCGAGCCACCTCACCGAAAACATTCAGTACTTC.

To note about this clonotype: One base away lies a much larger clone, so this may be a sequencing read error. This chain uses TRBV12-3 or TRBV12-4 with TRBJ2-1, with 7 bases aligning to TRBD2. CDR3 length: 15 amino acids. The V and J ends lost 10 bases and 4 bases, in that order; junction bases with no gene match: 13. CDR3 region: CAIRWGGGRYNEQFF. The CDR3 DNA reads TGTGCCATCAGATGGGGGGGAGGGCGATACAATGAGCAGTTCTTC.

Notes on this clonotype: At one boundary the junction diverges from the germline segment, which might be a read error. This chain links TRBV11-1 with TRBJ1-2; D call uncertain. The CDR3 totals 16 residues. The V gene's germline CDR1 is SGHAT and CDR2 FQDESV (reference sequence). The CDR3 protein is CASSLTPRRTNYGYIF. In DNA form, the CDR3 reads TGTGCCAGCAGCCTCACACCACGCAGGACTAACTATGGCTACATCTTC.

Details on this clonotype: A much larger clone differs from this one at a single base, so this may be a read error. The chain carries TRBV12-3 or TRBV12-4 and TRBJ1-5, with D possibly being TRBD1 (6 bases). There are 13 residues in the CDR3. V lost 10 bases, J lost 8 bases, and 18 bases lay in between. The CDR3 here is CAISSGDSKPQHF. The CDR3 DNA reads TGTGCCATCAGCTCAGGGGATAGCAAGCCCCAGCATTTT.

Comments on this clonotype: The conserved closing phenylalanine or tryptophan is absent in this CDR3, likely reflecting a read error. The rearrangement joins TRBV5-6 to TRBJ2-7; TRBD1 matches at 8 bases. The J segment lost 4 bases and the V segment lost 5 bases, leaving 8 bases of the junction unmatched. Germline lookup yields CDR1 SGHDT and CDR2 YYEEEE. This CDR3 is 14 amino acids long. CDR3: CASSFDRGNYEQYS. CDR3 DNA sequence: TGTGCCAGCAGTTTCGACAGGGGAAATTACGAGCAGTACTCC.

To note about this clonotype: The junction does not match germline at one end; this may be a read error. This chain links TRBV12-3 or TRBV12-4 with TRBJ1-5, with D hard to call. This CDR3 spans 13 amino acids. CDR3 nucleotide sequence: TGTGCCTGCAGTTTCGGTGTCAATCAGCCCCAGCATTTT. Translated: CACSFGVNQPQHF.

This clonotype occurred many times. V usage is TRBV12-5 and J usage is TRBJ1-4; a weak D match, TRBD1 (5 bases). Per the germline V gene, CDR1 is LGHNT and CDR2 is FRNRAP. Trimming left V 8 bases short and J 3 bases short, with 7 bases between. This CDR3 has 12 residues. CDR3 coding DNA: TGTGCTAGTCGCAGGGCTAATGAAAAACTGTTTTTT. Protein sequence: CASRRANEKLFF.

For this clonotype: Its ends do not fully match the called genes, so a read error is possible. The J gene is TRBJ1-1, the V gene TRBV7-9; D gene ambiguous. The CDR3 runs 16 residues. The germline V gene encodes CDR1 SEHNR and CDR2 FQNEAQ (reference sequence). In DNA form, the CDR3 reads TGTGCCAGCAGTCACGCGGACCTCCGAGCTAACATTGAAGCTTTCTTT. It specifies CASSHADLRANIEAFF.

Turning to this clonotype: A read error may be the cause here, since a much bigger clone is one base away. V gene TRBV7-9 combines with J gene TRBJ2-7; 8 nucleotides agree with TRBD1. With 4 bases clipped from V and 6 bases from J, the junction kept 5 bases outside the gene matches. Germline CDR1 and CDR2: SEHNR and FQNEAQ (reference sequence). The CDR3 sequence is 13 residues long. In DNA form, the CDR3 reads TGTGCCAGCAGCTACCAGGGGGCTCGCGAGCAGTACTTC. This encodes CASSYQGAREQYF.

Of note for this clonotype: This may be a read error: a much more frequent sequence differs by one nucleotide. The chain employs TRBV29-1 and TRBJ2-2; 13 nucleotides agree with TRBD2. CDR3 length: 17 residues. Germline lookup yields CDR1 SQVTM and CDR2 ANQGSEA. The CDR3 here is CSVAAGLAGAHTGEQFF. The CDR3 region has the DNA TGCAGCGTTGCAGCCGGACTAGCGGGAGCCCACACCGGGGAGCAGTTTTTT.